This is a list of T cell receptor beta chains from one sample in a study of cytomegalovirus exposure and HLA in healthy donors. Profiling relied on immunoSEQ multiplex PCR, and the TCRdb table lists in-frame clones only, not all of them. The profile shows under 200,000 clones, roughly 77% of them singletons. Sequenced material: PBMCs. These TCRs come from a woman in her forties or fifties in good health and CMV-seropositive. Both conserved end residues are trimmed from each CDR3.

CDR3aa,j_gene,v_gene
ASSPGLADTQY,TRBJ2-3,TRBV5-1
ASSPGLGAYEQY,-,TRBV19
ASSIDRSETQY,TRBJ2-5,TRBV19
ASSFLAGGTDTQY,TRBJ2-3,TRBV7-9
ASSLELAGETYEQY,TRBJ2-7,TRBV11-1
ASRLQGAVTGELF,TRBJ2-2,TRBV6-5
SVETPGGIMQDTQY,TRBJ2-3,TRBV29-1
ASSQDVGQAYNEQF,TRBJ2-1,TRBV14
ASSLRDRGNTEAF,TRBJ1-1,TRBV4-2
ASRSDRGGTEAF,TRBJ1-1,TRBV11-2
AISERDRGNQPQH,TRBJ1-5,TRBV10-3
ASSPGGVSAF,TRBJ1-1,TRBV19
ASSPPETSGSTDTQY,TRBJ2-3,TRBV7-9
SVGQGGEKQY,TRBJ2-7,TRBV29-1
ASSPGLSYEQY,TRBJ2-7,TRBV18
ASRSGTGGDQPQH,TRBJ1-5,TRBV7-2
ASSSPSLAARYEQY,TRBJ2-7,TRBV6-5
SSSQQMTGTRGETQY,TRBJ2-5,TRBV7-9
ASSLDKSEGREQF,TRBJ2-1,TRBV7-3
ASSQAQSGQGFSYEQY,TRBJ2-7,TRBV4-2
ASSETGTGVYEQY,TRBJ2-7,TRBV18
ASRGQGVGSPLH,TRBJ1-6,TRBV18
SVDQGGQGYGYT,TRBJ1-2,TRBV29-1
ASSLRTAGAPFEQF,TRBJ2-1,TRBV11-2
ASRQGQGNNEQF,TRBJ2-1,TRBV2
ASSQRDRRIYGYT,TRBJ1-2,TRBV4-2
ASSLQVNTEAF,TRBJ1-1,TRBV6-4
ASSRGNQPQH,TRBJ1-5,TRBV2
ASSLGGVSYEQY,TRBJ2-7,TRBV7-2
ASSWTGWRDTQY,TRBJ2-3,TRBV5-8
ASSPFGGQITKNIQY,TRBJ2-4,TRBV2
ASSHRGLREKLF,TRBJ1-4,TRBV2
ASSSTGGNQPQH,TRBJ1-5,TRBV7-9
SVESSGNTIY,TRBJ1-3,TRBV29-1
SVDRGGTGASTDTQY,TRBJ2-3,TRBV29-1
ASHRDGVSSTDTQY,TRBJ2-3,TRBV19
ASSLLRVGANTEAF,TRBJ1-1,TRBV27
ASSNAPTAHSNQPQH,TRBJ1-5,TRBV5-5
SSSLRREDTQY,TRBJ2-3,TRBV7-3
ASSPLTGVYEQY,TRBJ2-7,TRBV16
ASSYSKGGTQGRV,TRBJ1-1,TRBV6-5
AVGPTGMTEAF,TRBJ1-1,TRBV10-3
ASSQEKNSIYGYT,TRBJ1-2,TRBV4-2
SVGRDRGQPQH,TRBJ1-5,TRBV29-1
AISAENRGGYT,TRBJ1-2,TRBV10-3
ASSVTSPPTDTQY,TRBJ2-3,TRBV9
ASSLARGLGNTIY,TRBJ1-3,TRBV7-9
AGSIPDRDDQPQH,TRBJ1-5,TRBV19
ASSSLGTAQETQY,TRBJ2-5,TRBV5-1
ATTGNSGANVLT,TRBJ2-6,TRBV5-1
SSSHIDPGQGVYEQY,TRBJ2-7,TRBV7-9
ASSARHTWATNEKLF,TRBJ1-4,TRBV6-1
ASSPSGQGASGYT,TRBJ1-2,TRBV18
ASSRSTAGLAVAGELF,TRBJ2-2,TRBV4-3
AVRRGGTAYEQY,TRBJ2-7,TRBV6-5
ASSLVRSYEQY,TRBJ2-7,TRBV5-5
SVEAGNTEAF,TRBJ1-1,TRBV29-1
ASSFTGAGNTIY,TRBJ1-3,TRBV7-9